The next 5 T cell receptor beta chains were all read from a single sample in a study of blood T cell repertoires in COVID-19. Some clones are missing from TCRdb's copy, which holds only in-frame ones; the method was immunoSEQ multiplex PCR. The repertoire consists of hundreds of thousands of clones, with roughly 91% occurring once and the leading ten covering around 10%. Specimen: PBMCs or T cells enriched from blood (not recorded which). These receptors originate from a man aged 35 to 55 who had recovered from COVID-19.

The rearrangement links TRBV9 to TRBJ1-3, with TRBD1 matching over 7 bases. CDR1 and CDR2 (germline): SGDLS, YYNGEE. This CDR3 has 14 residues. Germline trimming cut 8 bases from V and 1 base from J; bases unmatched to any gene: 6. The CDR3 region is CASNSGGSGNTIYF. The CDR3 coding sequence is TGTGCCAGTAATTCAGGGGGATCTGGAAACACCATATATTTT.

In DNA form, the CDR3 reads TGTGCCAGCAGCTTTGGGCTAGCGAGAGAGCAGTTCTTC. The encoded protein is CASSFGLAREQFF. This chain connects TRBV7-3 to TRBJ2-1; the D gene is possibly TRBD2 (6 bases). Trimming removed 3 bases from V and 10 bases from J, with 13 bases in between. Germline CDR1 and CDR2: SGHTA and FQGTGA. The CDR3 consists of 13 residues.

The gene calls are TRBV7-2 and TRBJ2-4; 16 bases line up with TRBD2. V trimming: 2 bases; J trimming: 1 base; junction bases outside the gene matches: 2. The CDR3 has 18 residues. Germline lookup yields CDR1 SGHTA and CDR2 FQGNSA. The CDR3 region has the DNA TGTGCCAGCAGCTTACAGGGACTAGCGGGAGGGGCCAAAAACATTCAGTACTTC. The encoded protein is CASSLQGLAGGAKNIQYF. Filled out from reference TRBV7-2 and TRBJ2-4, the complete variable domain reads GAGVSQSPSNKVTEKGKDVELRCDPISGHTALYWYRQSLGQGLEFLIYFQGNSAPDKSGLPSDRFSAERTGGSVSTLTIQRTQQEDSAVYLCASSLQGLAGGAKNIQYFGAGTRLSVL.

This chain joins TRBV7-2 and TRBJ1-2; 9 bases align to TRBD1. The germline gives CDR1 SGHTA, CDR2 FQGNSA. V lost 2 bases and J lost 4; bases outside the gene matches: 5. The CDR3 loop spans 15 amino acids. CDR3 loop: CASSLRGTGFYGYTF. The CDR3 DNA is TGTGCCAGCAGCTTACGTGGGACAGGGTTCTATGGCTACACCTTC.

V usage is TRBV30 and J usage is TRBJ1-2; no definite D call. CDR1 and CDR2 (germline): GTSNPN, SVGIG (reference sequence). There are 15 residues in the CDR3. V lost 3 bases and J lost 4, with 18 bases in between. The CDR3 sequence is CAWSLSGAHGYGYTF. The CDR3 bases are TGTGCCTGGAGCCTTTCAGGCGCGCATGGCTATGGCTACACCTTC.